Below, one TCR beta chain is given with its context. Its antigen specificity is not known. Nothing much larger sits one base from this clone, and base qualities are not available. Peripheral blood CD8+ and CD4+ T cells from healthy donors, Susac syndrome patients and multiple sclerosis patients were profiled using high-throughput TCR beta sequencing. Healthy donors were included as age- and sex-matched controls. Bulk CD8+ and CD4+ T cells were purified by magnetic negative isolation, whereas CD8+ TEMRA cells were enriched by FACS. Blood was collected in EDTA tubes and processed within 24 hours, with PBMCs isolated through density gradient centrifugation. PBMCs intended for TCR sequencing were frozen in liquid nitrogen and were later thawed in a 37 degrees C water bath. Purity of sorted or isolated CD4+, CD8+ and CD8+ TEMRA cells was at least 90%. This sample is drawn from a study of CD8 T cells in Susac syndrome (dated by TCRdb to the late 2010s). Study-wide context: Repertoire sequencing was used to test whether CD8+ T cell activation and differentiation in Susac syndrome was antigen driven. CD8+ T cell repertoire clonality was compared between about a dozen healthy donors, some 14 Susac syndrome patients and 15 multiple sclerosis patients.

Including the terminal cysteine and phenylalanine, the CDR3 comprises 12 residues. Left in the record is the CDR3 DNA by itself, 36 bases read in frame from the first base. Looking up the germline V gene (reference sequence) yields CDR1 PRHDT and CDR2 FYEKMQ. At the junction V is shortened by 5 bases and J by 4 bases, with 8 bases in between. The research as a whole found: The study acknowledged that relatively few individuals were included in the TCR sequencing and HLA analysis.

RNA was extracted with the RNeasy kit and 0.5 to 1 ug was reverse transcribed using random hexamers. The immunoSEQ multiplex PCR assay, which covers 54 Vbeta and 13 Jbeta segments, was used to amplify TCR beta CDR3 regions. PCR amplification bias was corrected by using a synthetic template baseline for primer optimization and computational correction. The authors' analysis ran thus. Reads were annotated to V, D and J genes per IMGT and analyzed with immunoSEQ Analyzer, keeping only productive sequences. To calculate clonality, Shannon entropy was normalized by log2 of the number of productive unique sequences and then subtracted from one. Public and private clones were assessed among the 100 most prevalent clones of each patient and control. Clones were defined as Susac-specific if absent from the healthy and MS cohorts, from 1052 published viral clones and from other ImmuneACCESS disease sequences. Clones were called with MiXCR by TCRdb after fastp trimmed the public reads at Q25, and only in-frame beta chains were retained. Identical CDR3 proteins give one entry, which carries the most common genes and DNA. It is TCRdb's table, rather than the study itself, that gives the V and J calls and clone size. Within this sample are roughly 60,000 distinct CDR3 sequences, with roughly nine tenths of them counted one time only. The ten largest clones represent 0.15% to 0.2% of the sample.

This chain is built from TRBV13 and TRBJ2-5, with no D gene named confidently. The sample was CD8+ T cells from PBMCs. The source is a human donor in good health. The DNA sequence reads TGTGCCAGCAGCCTTACTGGAGAGACCCAGTACTTC. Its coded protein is CASSLTGETQYF.